The 30 T cell receptor beta chains reported below all come from one sample, sequenced in a study of tumor and adjacent non-tumor tissue in lung cancer. A modified ARM-PCR protocol with three rounds of nested PCR amplified TCRbeta. MiXCR, run by TCRdb on the multiplex PCR reads, gives a single entry per CDR3 protein. Found here are 55,000 to 75,000 distinct CDR3 sequences, roughly three fifths of them singletons; the top ten hold 20%. No cell sorting was done before RNA was extracted from the tissue. The specimen sequenced was lung tumor tissue. These receptors were taken from a man over 45 with non-small cell lung cancer.

A word on this clonotype: Being one base from a much bigger clone, this may be a read error. The CDR3 does not close with the conserved phenylalanine or tryptophan, likely indicating a read error. The gene calls are TRBV10-3 and TRBJ1-5, with D perhaps matching TRBD1 (6 bases). Trimming left V 1 base short and J 3 bases short, with 13 bases between. This CDR3 spans 16 amino acids. CDR1 and CDR2 (germline): ENHRY, SYGVKD. CDR3 region: CAISELGQGNNQPQHI. The CDR3, as DNA: TGTGCCATCAGTGAGTTGGGACAAGGGAACAATCAGCCCCAGCATATT.

The rearrangement links TRBV10-3 to TRBJ2-7; 8 bases map to TRBD1. Germline values: CDR1 ENHRY, CDR2 SYGVKD. This CDR3 region has 15 residues. The CDR3 DNA follows: TGTGACATTAGTGACAGGGACAGGCAGAACTACGAGCAGTACTTC. Its translation: CDISDRDRQNYEQYF.

Ten or more counts support this clonotype. This chain uses TRBV4-2 with TRBJ2-1, with a tentative D call TRBD2 (6 bases). Trimming removed 0 bases from V and 7 bases from J, with 16 bases in between. Germline-derived CDR1 and CDR2 are LGHNA and YNFKEQ. The CDR3 totals 16 residues. The CDR3: CASSQDLRGLLNEQFF. CDR3 nucleotide sequence: TGTGCCAGCAGCCAAGATCTTAGGGGACTCCTTAATGAGCAGTTCTTC.

For this clonotype: One end of the junction fails to match germline, which may point to a read error. This chain uses TRBV30 with TRBJ2-1; D may be TRBD1 (5 bases). Per germline, CDR1 GTSNPN and CDR2 SVGIG (reference sequence). This CDR3 is built from 11 residues. The CDR3 nucleotides read TGTGCCTGGAGCAGACAGTATGAGCAGTTATTC. Protein product: CAWSRQYEQLF. Variable domain in full (rest from reference TRBV30 and TRBJ2-1): SQTIHQWPATLVQPVGSPLSLECTVEGTSNPNLYWYRQAAGRGLQLLFYSVGIGQISSEVPQNLSASRPQDRQFILSSKKLLLSDSGFYLCAWSRQYEQLFGPGTRLTVL.

For this clonotype: This sequence may be a read error, since a much larger clone differs from it by one base. The V call is TRBV6-1, the J call TRBJ2-7; D may be TRBD1 or TRBD2 (5 bases each). V lost 9 bases, J lost 5 bases, and 14 bases lay in between. The CDR3 runs to 12 residues. The V gene's germline CDR1 is MNHNS and CDR2 SASEGT. The CDR3 is CARNPGTHEQYF. CDR3 in DNA: TGTGCCAGGAACCCGGGGACCCACGAGCAGTACTTC.

Comments on this clonotype: Germline is not matched at one junction end, which may reflect a read error. This rearrangement joins TRBV5-1 to TRBJ1-1; D is undetermined. Germline-derived CDR1 and CDR2 are SGHRS and YFSETQ. The CDR3 totals 14 residues. CDR3: CASSSGPKLTEAFF. CDR3 DNA sequence: TGCGCCAGCAGCTCTGGACCGAAGTTGACTGAGGCTTTCTTT.

This clonotype showed up many times. This sequence joins TRBV12-3 or TRBV12-4 and TRBJ2-7; no clear D gene. The CDR3 has 11 residues. Trimming shortened V by 3 bases and J by 3 bases, and 3 bases separated the two germline ends. Written as DNA, the CDR3 is TGTGCCAGCAGTTTGAACTACGAGCAGTACTTC. Translation gives CASSLNYEQYF.

A remark on this clonotype: This likely comes from a read error, as the CDR3 has no conserved phenylalanine or tryptophan at its end. This chain connects TRBV6-1 to TRBJ1-6; TRBD1 agrees at 7 bases. V gave up 9 bases and J gave up 7 bases; unmatched junction bases: 6. Germline values: CDR1 MNHNS, CDR2 SASEGT. This CDR3 has 13 residues. The CDR3 nucleotides are TGTGCCAGTGGAACAGGGGAAAATTCACCCCTCCACATT. It translates to CASGTGENSPLHI.

On this clonotype: The CDR3 carries no conserved terminal phenylalanine or tryptophan, so it likely arises from a read error. This chain links TRBV7-9 with TRBJ2-2; 11 positions agree with TRBD2. V shed 2 bases, J shed 3 bases, and the junction held 2 bases outside the gene matches. Germline-derived CDR1 and CDR2 are SEHNR and FQNEAQ (reference sequence). The CDR3 sequence is 16 residues long. The CDR3 DNA is TGTGCCAGCAGCTTATTAGCGGGAGGGCACACCGGGGAGCTGTTTTTA. It codes for CASSLLAGGHTGELFL.

This clonotype was seen at least ten times. The chain couples TRBV10-3 to TRBJ2-3, with D hard to call. Trimming cost V 3 bases and J 0 bases, with 7 bases left between them. Germline V CDR1 and CDR2: ENHRY, SYGVKD. CDR3 length: 14 amino acids. CDR3 DNA sequence: TGTGCCATCAGTGAAGCCCCTAGCACAGATACGCAGTATTTT. Protein: CAISEAPSTDTQYF.

This clonotype was seen a handful of times. This sequence joins TRBV28 and TRBJ1-2; 11 bases agree with TRBD1. The CDR3 extends over 14 amino acids. With 6 bases clipped from V and 8 bases from J, the junction kept 8 bases outside the gene matches. CDR1 and CDR2 (germline): MDHEN, SYDVKM. In DNA, the CDR3 is TGTGCCAGCAGACGAGGACAGGGGGCAAAGGGCTACACCTTC. It specifies CASRRGQGAKGYTF.

The rearrangement joins TRBV2 to TRBJ1-4; 9 nucleotides line up with TRBD1. This CDR3 spans 15 amino acids. In germline, CDR1 is SNHLY, CDR2 FYNNEI. V was clipped by 6 bases and J by 8 bases; unmatched bases: 10. The CDR3 reads CASRRTGALGEKLFF. The DNA of the CDR3 is TGTGCCAGCAGAAGGACAGGGGCCTTGGGAGAAAAACTGTTTTTT.

Details on this clonotype: With a much larger clone just one base away, this may be a read error. The rearrangement joins TRBV12-3 or TRBV12-4 to TRBJ2-2; 7 bases agree with TRBD2. CDR3 length: 17 amino acids. CDR3 sequence: CASSSSGLGGSTGEQFF. The CDR3 coding sequence is TGTGCCAGCAGTTCCTCAGGACTAGGCGGCAGCACCGGGGAGCAGTTTTTT.

By sample fraction, this clonotype is medium-sized. CDR3 DNA: TGTGCCAGCAGCTTAGACAGGGTCAATCAGCCCCAGCATTTT. Its translation: CASSLDRVNQPQHF. The rearrangement uses TRBV11-3 and TRBJ1-5, with D maybe TRBD1 (5 bases). Trimming removed 0 bases from V and 3 bases from J, with 6 bases in between. Germline-derived CDR1 and CDR2 are SGHNT and YENEEA. The CDR3 covers 14 residues. Full variable domain (outside the CDR3, taken from reference TRBV11-3 and TRBJ1-5): EAGVVQSPRYKIIEKKQPVAFWCNPISGHNTLYWYLQNLGQGPELLIRYENEEAVDDSQLPKDRFSAERLKGVDSTLKIQPAELGDSAVYLCASSLDRVNQPQHFGDGTRLSIL.

Regarding this clonotype: A read error is possible here, since a much larger clone lies one base away. This sequence joins TRBV5-4 and TRBJ1-2, with D possibly matching TRBD1 (5 bases). Deletions cut 1 base from V and 2 bases from J, with 9 bases between. The CDR3 runs 14 residues. Germline V lookup: CDR1 SGHNT, CDR2 YYREEE (reference sequence). Here the CDR3 DNA reads TGTGCCAGCAGCTTGCGGGGACTAAACTATGGCTACACCTTC. Translated: CASSLRGLNYGYTF.

The sample holds many counts of this clonotype. This sequence joins TRBV11-2 and TRBJ1-2, with a weak D call TRBD1 (6 bases). CDR1 is SGHAT and CDR2 is FQNNGV in the germline V gene. Trimming cost V 5 bases and J 10 bases, with 14 bases left between them. The CDR3 contains 12 residues. For the CDR3, the DNA is TGTGCCAGCAGCCAAGGGGGAAACGACTACACCTTC. Translating it yields CASSQGGNDYTF.

About this clonotype: Mismatch with germline at one junction end may stem from a read error. The V and J genes are TRBV4-2 and TRBJ2-1; unclear D gene. Germline loops: CDR1 LGHNA, CDR2 YNFKEQ. This CDR3 has 15 amino acids. The CDR3 DNA is TGTGTCAGCAGCCAAGGACGGAGCTCCTACTTTGAGCAGTTCTTC. Amino acids: CVSSQGRSSYFEQFF.

The V gene is TRBV19, the J gene TRBJ2-2; the match to TRBD2 covers 7 bases. CDR1 is LNHDA, CDR2 SQIVND, per germline (reference sequence). With 4 bases clipped from V and 4 bases from J, the junction kept 3 bases outside the gene matches. The CDR3 length is 14 residues. The CDR3 region has the DNA TGTGCCAGTAGTACAGGGAGGGGCACCGGGGAGCTGTTTTTT. Amino acids: CASSTGRGTGELFF.

Concerning this clonotype itself: A much bigger clone sits one base away, suggesting this may be a read error. The genes are TRBV6-5 and TRBJ2-6; D might be TRBD1 (6 bases). The CDR3 has 16 residues. The germline gives CDR1 MNHEY, CDR2 SVGAGI. Trimming removed 5 bases from V and 0 bases from J, with 11 bases in between. The CDR3 DNA follows: TGTGCCAGCAGTGCCCTAGGGGGCTCTGGGGCCAACGTCCTGACTTTC. This encodes CASSALGGSGANVLTF.

This clonotype was detected only a few times. The V gene is TRBV28, the J gene TRBJ2-7, with TRBD1 matching over 7 bases. V was pared by 5 bases and J by 6 bases, with 13 bases of the junction left unmatched. CDR3 size: 15 residues. From germline, CDR1 is MDHEN and CDR2 SYDVKM. CDR3 in DNA: TGTGCCAGCAGTAAAGGGACAGACTATCCCCTCGAGCAGTACTTC. Translation: CASSKGTDYPLEQYF.

Of note for this clonotype: A read error may explain this, as a much larger clone is one base away. The J gene is TRBJ1-4, the V gene TRBV5-4; D gene uncertain. This CDR3 has 15 amino acids. The germline gives CDR1 SGHNT, CDR2 YYREEE (reference sequence). CDR3 loop: CASSTDPETNQKLFF. CDR3 nucleotides: TGTGCCAGCAGCACAGATCCCGAAACTAATCAAAAACTGTTTTTT.

This clonotype came up many times. This chain joins TRBV4-1 and TRBJ2-3; a weak D match, TRBD2 (6 bases). Germline V gives CDR1 MGHRA, CDR2 YSYEKL. V shed 0 bases and J shed 3 bases, with 16 bases lying between them. This CDR3 contains 17 residues. The CDR3 DNA sequence: TGCGCCAGCAGCCAAGATCGGCTAGCGACACCGACAGATACGCAGTATTTT. Its protein is CASSQDRLATPTDTQYF.

This clonotype was picked up many times. This sequence joins TRBV28 and TRBJ2-5, with D possibly TRBD1 on 6 matching bases. Trimming removed 3 bases from V and 2 bases from J, with 22 bases in between. Germline V CDR1 and CDR2: MDHEN, SYDVKM. The CDR3 spans 18 residues. The CDR3 here is CASSFPPYAGVEQETQYF. CDR3 nucleotide sequence: TGTGCCAGCAGTTTTCCTCCCTATGCAGGGGTGGAACAAGAGACCCAGTACTTC. The variable domain in full, completed from reference TRBV28 and TRBJ2-5, reads DVKVTQSSRYLVKRTGEKVFLECVQDMDHENMFWYRQDPGLGLRLIYFSYDVKMKEKGDIPEGYSVSREKKERFSLILESASTNQTSMYLCASSFPPYAGVEQETQYFGPGTRLLVL.

The chain recombines TRBV5-6 with TRBJ2-5; D not certain. Per germline, CDR1 SGHDT and CDR2 YYEEEE. The CDR3 is 12 residues long. V was shortened by 3 bases and J by 4 bases, with 7 bases between the two germline ends. The CDR3 sequence: CASSSTGETQYF. CDR3 nucleotides: TGTGCCAGCAGCTCGACGGGAGAGACCCAGTACTTC.

Worth noting for this clonotype: A junction boundary mismatches the germline segment, possibly from a read error. The chain has TRBV10-3 and TRBJ1-2; 7 positions match TRBD1. This CDR3 comprises 14 residues. In germline, CDR1 is ENHRY, CDR2 SYGVKD. The CDR3 is CAISELGQNYGYNF. CDR3 nucleotide sequence: TGTGCTATCAGTGAGTTGGGACAGAACTATGGCTACAACTTC.

As concerns this clonotype: This may come from a read error, since a much larger clone is one base off. The gene calls are TRBV29-1 and TRBJ2-5; D is possibly TRBD2 (5 bases). Germline CDR1 SQVTM, CDR2 ANQGSEA. The CDR3 runs to 13 residues. V lost 3 bases, J lost 4 bases, and 12 bases lay in between. This CDR3 is CSVDDERAETQYF. The CDR3 DNA is TGCAGCGTTGACGACGAGAGGGCAGAGACCCAGTACTTC. Supplemented by reference TRBV29-1 and TRBJ2-5, the full variable domain reads SAVISQKPSRDICQRGTSLTIQCQVDSQVTMMFWYRQQPGQSLTLIATANQGSEATYESGFVIDKFPISRPNLTFSTLTVSNMSPEDSSIYLCSVDDERAETQYFGPGTRLLVL.

A remark on this clonotype: A clone one base away is much larger, so this may be a read error. The genes are TRBV6-6 and TRBJ2-7; 11 nucleotides line up with TRBD2. CDR3 length equals 16 residues. CDR1 and CDR2 from the germline V gene are MNHNY and SVGAGI (reference sequence). Here the CDR3 DNA reads TGTGCCAGCAGTATTGGGACTAGCGGCGTTCCCTACGAGCACTACTTC. Protein sequence: CASSIGTSGVPYEHYF.

With regard to this clonotype: This is likely a read error, given that the CDR3 carries no conserved phenylalanine or tryptophan at its end. The chain employs TRBV29-1 and TRBJ1-2, with 7 bases that match TRBD1. CDR3 length: 16 amino acids. CDR1 is SQVTM, CDR2 ANQGSEA, per germline. The V gene end was trimmed by 0 bases and the J gene end by 5 bases; junction bases not matched to a gene: 12. CDR3 coding DNA: TGCAGCGTTGAAGAGGCCTACAGGGGCCATAATTATGGCTACACCTTG. It codes for CSVEEAYRGHNYGYTL.

This clonotype was detected many times. This sequence joins TRBV2 and TRBJ2-7; 8 nucleotides align to TRBD2. The V gene end was trimmed by 6 bases and the J gene end by 2 bases; junction bases not matched to a gene: 9. CDR3 length equals 15 residues. Germline CDR1 and CDR2: SNHLY and FYNNEI. CDR3: CASRDLTSGPYEQYF. The CDR3 nucleotides are TGTGCCAGCAGGGACCTTACTAGCGGCCCCTACGAGCAGTACTTC.

On this clonotype: A read error is possible here, since a much larger clone lies one base away. The chain joins TRBV4-1 to TRBJ1-5; tentatively, D is TRBD1 (5 bases). In germline, CDR1 is MGHRA, CDR2 YSYEKL. V was shortened by 0 bases and J by 0 bases, with 18 bases between the two germline ends. The CDR3 spans 19 residues. The CDR3 region has the DNA TGCGCCAGCAGCCAAGATAACAAGGGGCTGACTCATAGCAATCAGCCCCAGCATTTT. Residues: CASSQDNKGLTHSNQPQHF.